These 5 T cell receptor beta chains came from one sample sequenced in a study of blood T cell repertoires in COVID-19. Only in-frame clones appear in the TCRdb table, and some are missing; sequencing was by immunoSEQ multiplex PCR. The profile covers about 180,000 clones, with approximately 86% appearing a single time and less than 3.5% taken by the ten largest. The sequenced sample consisted of peripheral blood. Receptor source: a woman aged 25 to 45 with active or convalescent COVID-19.

The count of this clone is one. The chain employs TRBV19 and TRBJ2-1, with 14 bases aligning to TRBD2. Germline V gives CDR1 LNHDA, CDR2 SQIVND (reference sequence). V lost 6 bases, J lost 6 bases, and 10 bases stayed unmatched. The CDR3 loop spans 17 amino acids. CDR3: CASSSGTSGGRGNEQFF. The CDR3 bases are TGTGCCAGTAGCTCCGGGACTAGCGGGGGCCGCGGCAATGAGCAGTTCTTC.

V usage is TRBV5-1 and J usage is TRBJ2-5, with TRBD2 matching over 8 bases. CDR1 is SGHRS and CDR2 is YFSETQ in the germline V gene. V shed 4 bases and J 2 bases; nucleotides not matched to a gene: 10. The CDR3 covers 16 residues. The CDR3 DNA follows: TGCGCCAGCAGCCTATGGACGGGAGGGGATCAAGAGACCCAGTACTTC. Residues: CASSLWTGGDQETQYF.

This clone was seen a single time. The chain joins TRBV7-9 to TRBJ2-3; D remains unclear. CDR1 and CDR2 (germline): SEHNR, FQNEAQ (reference sequence). Trimming shortened V by 1 base and J by 7 bases, and 18 bases separated the two germline ends. The CDR3 runs to 16 residues. The CDR3 bases are TGTGCCAGCAGCTTAGTGTACAGTCTCTTCCTTTATACGCAGTATTTT. This sequence encodes CASSLVYSLFLYTQYF.

The chain combines TRBV6-5 with TRBJ1-1, with 8 nucleotides matching TRBD1. The junction had 6 bases not matched to a gene; V was cut back by 5 bases and J by 1 base. This CDR3 comprises 15 residues. Germline V lookup: CDR1 MNHEY, CDR2 SVGAGI. CDR3 nucleotides: TGTGCCAGCAGTCGTCTGGACAGGGCGAACACTGAAGCTTTCTTT. This sequence encodes CASSRLDRANTEAFF.

This clone was seen a few times. The chain couples TRBV15 to TRBJ1-1, with D hard to call. CDR1 and CDR2 from the germline V gene are LNHNV and YYDKDF (reference sequence). This CDR3 spans 14 amino acids. V was clipped by 0 bases and J by 4 bases, with 9 bases between them. The CDR3 is CATSRDNTGTEAFF. CDR3 nucleotide sequence: TGTGCCACCAGCAGAGATAACACGGGCACTGAAGCTTTCTTT.